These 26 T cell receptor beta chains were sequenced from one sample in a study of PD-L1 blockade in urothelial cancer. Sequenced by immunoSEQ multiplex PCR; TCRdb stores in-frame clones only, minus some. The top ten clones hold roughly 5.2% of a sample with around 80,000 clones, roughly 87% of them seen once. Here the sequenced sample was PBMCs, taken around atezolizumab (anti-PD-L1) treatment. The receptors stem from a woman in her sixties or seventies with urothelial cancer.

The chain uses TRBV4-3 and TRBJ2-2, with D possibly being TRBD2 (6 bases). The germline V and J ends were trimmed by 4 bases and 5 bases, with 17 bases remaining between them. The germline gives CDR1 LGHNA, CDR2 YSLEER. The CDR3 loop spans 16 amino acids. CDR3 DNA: TGCGCCAGCAGCCTCGAACTAGCCTTGGGGACCGGGGAGCTGTTTTTT. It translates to CASSLELALGTGELFF.

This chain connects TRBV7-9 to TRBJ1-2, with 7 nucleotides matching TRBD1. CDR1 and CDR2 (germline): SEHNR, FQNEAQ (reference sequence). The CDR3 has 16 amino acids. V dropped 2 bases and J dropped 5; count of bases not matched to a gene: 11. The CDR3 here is CASSLWRQGRGYGYTF. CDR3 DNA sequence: TGTGCCAGCAGCTTATGGAGACAGGGAAGAGGGTATGGCTACACCTTC.

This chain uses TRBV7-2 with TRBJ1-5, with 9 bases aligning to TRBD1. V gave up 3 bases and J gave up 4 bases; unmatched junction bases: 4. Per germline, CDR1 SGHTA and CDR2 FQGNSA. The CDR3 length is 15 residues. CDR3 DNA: TGTGCCAGCAGCTTGACAGGGGGGGGGAATCAGCCCCAGCATTTT. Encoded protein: CASSLTGGGNQPQHF.

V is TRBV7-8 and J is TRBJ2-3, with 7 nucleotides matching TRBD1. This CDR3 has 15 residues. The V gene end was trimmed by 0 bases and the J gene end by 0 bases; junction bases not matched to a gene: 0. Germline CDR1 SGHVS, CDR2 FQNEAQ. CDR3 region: CASSLATGSTDTQYF. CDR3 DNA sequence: TGTGCCAGCAGCTTAGCGACAGGGAGCACAGATACGCAGTATTTT.

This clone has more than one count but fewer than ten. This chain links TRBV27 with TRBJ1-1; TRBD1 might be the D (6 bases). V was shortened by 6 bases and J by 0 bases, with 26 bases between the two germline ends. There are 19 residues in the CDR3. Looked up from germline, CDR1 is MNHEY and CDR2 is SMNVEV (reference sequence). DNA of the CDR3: TGTGCCAGCAGACCCCGGTCAGGGGCTTTGAGGAAAGTGAACACTGAAGCTTTCTTT. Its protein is CASRPRSGALRKVNTEAFF.

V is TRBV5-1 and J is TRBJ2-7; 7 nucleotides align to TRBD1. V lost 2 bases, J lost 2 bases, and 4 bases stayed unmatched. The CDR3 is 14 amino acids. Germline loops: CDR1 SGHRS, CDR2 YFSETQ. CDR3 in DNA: TGCGCCAGCAGCTTCCAAGGGGGCACCTACGAGCAGTACTTC. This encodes CASSFQGGTYEQYF.

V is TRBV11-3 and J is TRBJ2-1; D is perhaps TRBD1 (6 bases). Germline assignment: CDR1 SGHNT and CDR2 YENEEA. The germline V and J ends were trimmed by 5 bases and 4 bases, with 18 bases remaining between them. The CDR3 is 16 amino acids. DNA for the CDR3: TGTGCCAGCAGCCTAGGACGGGGAAGGGGGTACAATGAGCAGTTCTTC. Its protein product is CASSLGRGRGYNEQFF. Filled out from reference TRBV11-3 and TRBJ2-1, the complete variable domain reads EAGVVQSPRYKIIEKKQPVAFWCNPISGHNTLYWYLQNLGQGPELLIRYENEEAVDDSQLPKDRFSAERLKGVDSTLKIQPAELGDSAVYLCASSLGRGRGYNEQFFGPGTRLTVL.

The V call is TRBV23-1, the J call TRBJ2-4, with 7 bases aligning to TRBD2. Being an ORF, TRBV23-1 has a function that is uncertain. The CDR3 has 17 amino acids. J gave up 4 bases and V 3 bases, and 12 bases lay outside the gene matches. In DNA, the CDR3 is TGCGCCAGCAGTCATCCCAGGGAGGGTAAGACAAAAAACATTCAGTACTTC. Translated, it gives CASSHPREGKTKNIQYF.

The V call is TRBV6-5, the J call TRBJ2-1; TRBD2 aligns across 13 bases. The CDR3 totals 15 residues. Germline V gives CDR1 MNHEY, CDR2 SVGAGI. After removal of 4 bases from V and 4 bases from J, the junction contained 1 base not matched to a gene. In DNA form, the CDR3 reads TGTGCCAGCAGTTTACTAGCGGGGGGGTACAATGAGCAGTTCTTC. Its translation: CASSLLAGGYNEQFF.

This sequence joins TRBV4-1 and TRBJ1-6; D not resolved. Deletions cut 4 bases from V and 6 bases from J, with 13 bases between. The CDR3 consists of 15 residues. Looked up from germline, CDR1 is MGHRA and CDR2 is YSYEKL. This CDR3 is CASSPENGLNSPLHF. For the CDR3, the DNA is TGCGCCAGCAGCCCAGAAAATGGCCTTAATTCACCCCTCCACTTT.

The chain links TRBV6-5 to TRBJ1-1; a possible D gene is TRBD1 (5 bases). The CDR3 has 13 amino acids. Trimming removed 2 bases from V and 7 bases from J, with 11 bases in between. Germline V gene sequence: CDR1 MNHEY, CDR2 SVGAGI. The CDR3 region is CASSYGGVGEAFF. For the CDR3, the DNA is TGTGCCAGCAGTTACGGAGGGGTAGGTGAAGCTTTCTTT.

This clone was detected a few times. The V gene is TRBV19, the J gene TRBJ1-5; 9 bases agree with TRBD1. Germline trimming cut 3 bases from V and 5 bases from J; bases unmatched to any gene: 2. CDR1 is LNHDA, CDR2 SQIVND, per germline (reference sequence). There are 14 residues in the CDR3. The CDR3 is CASSMGQGYQPQHF. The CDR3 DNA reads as TGTGCCAGTAGTATGGGACAGGGCTATCAGCCCCAGCATTTT.

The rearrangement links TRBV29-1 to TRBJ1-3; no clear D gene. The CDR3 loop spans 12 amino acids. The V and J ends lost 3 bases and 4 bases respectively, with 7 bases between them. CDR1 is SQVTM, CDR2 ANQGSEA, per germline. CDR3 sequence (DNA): TGCAGCGTTGAGTCCCCGGGAAACACCATATATTTT. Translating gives CSVESPGNTIYF. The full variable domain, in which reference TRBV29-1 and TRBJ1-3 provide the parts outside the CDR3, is SAVISQKPSRDICQRGTSLTIQCQVDSQVTMMFWYRQQPGQSLTLIATANQGSEATYESGFVIDKFPISRPNLTFSTLTVSNMSPEDSSIYLCSVESPGNTIYFGEGSWLTVV.

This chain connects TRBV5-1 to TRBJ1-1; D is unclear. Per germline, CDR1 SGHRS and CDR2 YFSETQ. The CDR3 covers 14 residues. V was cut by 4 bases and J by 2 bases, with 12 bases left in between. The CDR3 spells CASSLVSGNTEAFF. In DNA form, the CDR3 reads TGCGCCAGCAGCCTGGTCTCGGGAAACACTGAAGCTTTCTTT.

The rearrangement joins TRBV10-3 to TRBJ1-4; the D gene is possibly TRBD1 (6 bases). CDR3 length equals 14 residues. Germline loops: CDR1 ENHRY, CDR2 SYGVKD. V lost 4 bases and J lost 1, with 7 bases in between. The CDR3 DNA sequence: TGTGCCATCAGTGCAGGGGAAACTAATGAAAAACTGTTTTTT. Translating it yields CAISAGETNEKLFF.

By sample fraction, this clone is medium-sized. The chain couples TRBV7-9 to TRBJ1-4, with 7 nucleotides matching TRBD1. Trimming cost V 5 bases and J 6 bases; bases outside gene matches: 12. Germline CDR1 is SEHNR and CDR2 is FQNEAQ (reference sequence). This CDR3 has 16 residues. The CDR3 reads CASSPPTQGPHEKLFF. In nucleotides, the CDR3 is TGTGCCAGCAGCCCCCCCACACAGGGGCCCCATGAAAAACTGTTTTTT.

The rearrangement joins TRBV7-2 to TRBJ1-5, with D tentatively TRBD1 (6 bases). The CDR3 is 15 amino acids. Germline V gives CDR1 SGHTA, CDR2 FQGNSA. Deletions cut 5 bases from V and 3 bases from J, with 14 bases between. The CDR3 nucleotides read TGTGCCAGCAGCGCTGGACAGCCCCCCAATCAGCCCCAGCATTTT. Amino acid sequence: CASSAGQPPNQPQHF.

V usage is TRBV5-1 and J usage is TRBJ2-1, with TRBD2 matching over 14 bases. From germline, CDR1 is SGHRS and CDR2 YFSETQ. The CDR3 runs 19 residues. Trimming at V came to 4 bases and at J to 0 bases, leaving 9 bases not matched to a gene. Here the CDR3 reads CASSPSGLAGDSSYNEQFF. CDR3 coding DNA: TGCGCCAGCAGCCCCTCGGGACTAGCGGGAGATAGCTCCTACAATGAGCAGTTCTTC.

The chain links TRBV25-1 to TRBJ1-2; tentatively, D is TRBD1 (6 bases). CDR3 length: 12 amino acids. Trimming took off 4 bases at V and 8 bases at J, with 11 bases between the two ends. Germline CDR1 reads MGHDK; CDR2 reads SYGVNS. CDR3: CASSGTGGGYTF. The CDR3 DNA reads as TGTGCCAGCAGTGGCACGGGGGGCGGCTACACCTTC.

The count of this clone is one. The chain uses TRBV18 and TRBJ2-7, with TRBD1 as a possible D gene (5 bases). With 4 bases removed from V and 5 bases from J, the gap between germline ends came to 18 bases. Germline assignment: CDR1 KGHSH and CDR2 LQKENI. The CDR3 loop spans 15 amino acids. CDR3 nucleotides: TGTGCCAGCTCACGATTCGATAGGCAGGGTGACGAGCAGTACTTC. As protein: CASSRFDRQGDEQYF.

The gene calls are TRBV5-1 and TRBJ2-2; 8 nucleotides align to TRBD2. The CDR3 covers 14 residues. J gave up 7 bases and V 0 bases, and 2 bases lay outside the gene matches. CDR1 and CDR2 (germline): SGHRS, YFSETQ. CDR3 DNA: TGCGCCAGCAGCTTGGAAGCGGGAGTCGGGGAGCTGTTTTTT. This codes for CASSLEAGVGELFF.

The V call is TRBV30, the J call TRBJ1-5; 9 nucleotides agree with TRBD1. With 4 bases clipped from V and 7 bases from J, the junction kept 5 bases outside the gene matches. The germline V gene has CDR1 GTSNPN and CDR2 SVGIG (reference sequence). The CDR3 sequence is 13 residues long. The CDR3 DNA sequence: TGTGCCTGGAATGAACAGGGGGCGCAGCCCCAGCATTTT. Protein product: CAWNEQGAQPQHF.

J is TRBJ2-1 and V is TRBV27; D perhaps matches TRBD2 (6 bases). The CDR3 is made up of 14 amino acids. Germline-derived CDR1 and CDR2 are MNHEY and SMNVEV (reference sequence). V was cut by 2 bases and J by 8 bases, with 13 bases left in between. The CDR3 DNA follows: TGTGCCAGCAGTTTAGCGGGGTTTGCACATGAGCAGTTCTTC. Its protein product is CASSLAGFAHEQFF.

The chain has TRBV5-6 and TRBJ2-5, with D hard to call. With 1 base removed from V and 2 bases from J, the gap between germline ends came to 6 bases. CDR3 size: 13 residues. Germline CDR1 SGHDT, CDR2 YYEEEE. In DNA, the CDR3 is TGTGCCAGCAGCTTGATCGGGCAAGAGACCCAGTACTTC. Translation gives CASSLIGQETQYF.

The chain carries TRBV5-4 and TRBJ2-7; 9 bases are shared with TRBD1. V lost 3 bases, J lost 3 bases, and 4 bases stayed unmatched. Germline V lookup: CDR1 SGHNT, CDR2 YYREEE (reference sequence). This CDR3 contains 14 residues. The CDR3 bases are TGTGCCAGCAGCTATACAGGGGGCGGCTACGAGCAGTACTTC. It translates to CASSYTGGGYEQYF.

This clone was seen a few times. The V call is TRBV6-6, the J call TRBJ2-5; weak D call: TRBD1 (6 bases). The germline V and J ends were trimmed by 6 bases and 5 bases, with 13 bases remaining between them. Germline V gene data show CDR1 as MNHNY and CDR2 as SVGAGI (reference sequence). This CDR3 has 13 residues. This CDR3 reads CASRPQGRETQYF. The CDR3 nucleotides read TGTGCCAGCAGACCACAGGGCAGGGAGACCCAGTACTTC.